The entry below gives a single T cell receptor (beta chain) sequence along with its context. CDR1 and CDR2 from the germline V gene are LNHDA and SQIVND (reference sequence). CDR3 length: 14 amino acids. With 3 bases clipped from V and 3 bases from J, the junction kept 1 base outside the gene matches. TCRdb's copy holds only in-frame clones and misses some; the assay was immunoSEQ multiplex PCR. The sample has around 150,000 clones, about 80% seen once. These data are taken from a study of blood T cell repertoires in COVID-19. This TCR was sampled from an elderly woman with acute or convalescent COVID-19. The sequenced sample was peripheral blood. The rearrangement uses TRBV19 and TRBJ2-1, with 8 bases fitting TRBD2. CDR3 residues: CASSILAGYNEQFF. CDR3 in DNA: TGTGCCAGTAGTATTCTAGCGGGCTACAATGAGCAGTTCTTC.